These 28 T cell receptor beta chains were all obtained from the same sample, sequenced in a study of blood T cell repertoires in COVID-19 (dated by TCRdb to about 2020). The protocol used for the library was the immunoSEQ multiplex PCR assay. TCRdb took this table from immuneACCESS and kept in-frame rearrangements with V and J called. Such tables lack part of the clones; where checked against another copy, unresolved V genes explain under half of the gap, and the rest is unexplained. Recorded for this sample are some 260,000 clones; roughly 84% of them occurred a single time. In total, the top ten clones hold 2.5% to 3.5% of the sample. Sequenced: peripheral blood. The receptors shown here come from a woman between 18 and 29 years old with acute or convalescent COVID-19.

This clone was recorded only once. The chain is built from TRBV7-6 and TRBJ2-1, with 7 positions matching TRBD2. J lost 3 bases, V lost 1 base, and 6 bases had no gene match. The CDR3 runs 16 residues. Germline V gives CDR1 SGHVS, CDR2 FNYEAQ. DNA for the CDR3: TGTGCCAGCAGCTTAGACGCCCTAGCGGTCTACAATGAGCAGTTCTTC. It specifies CASSLDALAVYNEQFF.

This rearrangement joins TRBV19 to TRBJ2-1; D might be TRBD2 (5 bases). Germline V gene data show CDR1 as LNHDA and CDR2 as SQIVND (reference sequence). This CDR3 region has 14 residues. Trimming pared 6 bases from V and 0 bases from J, leaving 9 bases between. The CDR3 bases are TGTGCCAGTAGAACAGCGGCCTCCTACAATGAGCAGTTCTTC. This encodes CASRTAASYNEQFF.

V and J are TRBV4-3 and TRBJ2-1; D might be TRBD2 (6 bases). Germline assignment: CDR1 LGHNA and CDR2 YSLEER. V lost 4 bases, J lost 2 bases, and 12 bases lay in between. This CDR3 is 15 amino acids long. This CDR3 reads CASSRAGGAYNEQFF. CDR3 DNA: TGCGCCAGCAGCCGGGCAGGAGGGGCCTACAATGAGCAGTTCTTC.

This chain uses TRBV7-9 with TRBJ1-2; 9 nucleotides align to TRBD1. V lost 1 base to trimming and J lost 6 bases; unmatched junction nucleotides: 6. The CDR3 has 15 residues. CDR1 SEHNR and CDR2 FQNEAQ come from the germline V gene (reference sequence). The DNA for the CDR3 is TGTGCCAGCAGCTTAGAAGCCGGGACAGGGAATGGCTACACCTTC. It specifies CASSLEAGTGNGYTF.

The chain has TRBV19 and TRBJ1-1; 11 bases match TRBD1. The V gene's germline CDR1 is LNHDA and CDR2 SQIVND (reference sequence). Losses at the gene ends were 4 bases for V and 7 bases for J; bases not matched to a gene: 8. The CDR3 is 15 amino acids. CDR3 nucleotide sequence: TGTGCCAGTAGTACCCCGGACAGGGGGCAAGATGAAGCTTTCTTT. This codes for CASSTPDRGQDEAFF.

The chain uses TRBV11-2 and TRBJ2-7, with 8 bases identical to TRBD2. Trimming cost V 6 bases and J 2 bases; bases outside gene matches: 3. The CDR3 spans 13 residues. Germline-derived CDR1 and CDR2 are SGHAT and FQNNGV. CDR3 DNA: TGTGCCAGCAGGGAGGGACTAGCCTACGAGCAGTACTTC. Translated: CASREGLAYEQYF.

This chain links TRBV23-1 with TRBJ1-5; D is uncertain. TRBV23-1 is given ORF status, its function remaining uncertain. Trimming took 6 bases from V and 0 from J, leaving 12 bases between them. This CDR3 is built from 15 residues. CDR3 amino acids: CASSRRRDSNQPQHF. Here the CDR3 DNA reads TGCGCCAGCAGCCGCCGACGGGATAGCAATCAGCCCCAGCATTTT.

The chain combines TRBV12-5 with TRBJ2-1, with 9 positions matching TRBD1. This CDR3 is built from 21 residues. Trimming took 4 bases from V and 6 from J; bases not matched to a gene: 25. Germline V lookup: CDR1 LGHNT, CDR2 FRNRAP. The DNA of the CDR3 is TGTGCTAGTGGTTCCCCCACAAAGAAGACCGGGCTGGACAGGGGAGGCAATGAGCAGTTCTTC. This gives the protein CASGSPTKKTGLDRGGNEQFF.

The genes are TRBV28 and TRBJ1-1; D remains ambiguous. Germline V gene sequence: CDR1 MDHEN, CDR2 SYDVKM. The germline V and J ends were trimmed by 3 bases and 1 base, with 6 bases remaining between them. CDR3 size: 13 residues. The CDR3 reads CASSLSENTEAFF. The DNA for the CDR3 is TGTGCCAGCAGTTTGTCAGAGAACACTGAAGCTTTCTTT.

V usage is TRBV6-2 or TRBV6-3 and J usage is TRBJ2-7, with unresolved D. This CDR3 is 12 amino acids long. V was trimmed by 3 bases and J by 2 bases, leaving 5 bases between them. The germline CDR1 and CDR2 sequences are MNHEY and SVGEGT. The CDR3, as DNA: TGTGCCAGCAGTTATCCCACCTACGAGCAGTACTTC. This codes for CASSYPTYEQYF.

The rearrangement joins TRBV7-2 to TRBJ1-1; a possible D gene is TRBD1 (6 bases). V shed 3 bases and J shed 0 bases, with 14 bases lying between them. This CDR3 spans 16 amino acids. Per germline, CDR1 SGHTA and CDR2 FQGNSA. The CDR3 DNA is TGTGCCAGCAGCTTCGACACAGGGCGCGTGAACACTGAAGCTTTCTTT. As protein: CASSFDTGRVNTEAFF.

The chain has TRBV19 and TRBJ1-2; 10 nucleotides match TRBD1. Germline lookup yields CDR1 LNHDA and CDR2 SQIVND (reference sequence). J was trimmed by 1 base and V by 5 bases; bases with no gene match: 7. This CDR3 region has 16 residues. The CDR3 reads CASSLRQGAGNYGYTF. The CDR3 DNA follows: TGTGCCAGTAGTCTTCGACAGGGGGCGGGTAACTATGGCTACACCTTC.

The rearrangement links TRBV5-1 to TRBJ2-7; 10 positions match TRBD2. The germline gives CDR1 SGHRS, CDR2 YFSETQ. The CDR3 has 19 residues. The V segment lost 0 bases and the J segment 6 bases; nucleotides outside the gene matches: 18. CDR3 region: CASSLARRVAGGVSGEQYF. In nucleotides, the CDR3 is TGCGCCAGCAGCTTGGCCAGGAGGGTAGCGGGAGGAGTAAGCGGCGAGCAGTACTTC.

V is TRBV2 and J is TRBJ1-6; 7 nucleotides align to TRBD1. With 2 bases clipped from V and 7 bases from J, the junction kept 5 bases outside the gene matches. Germline lookup yields CDR1 SNHLY and CDR2 FYNNEI. The CDR3 has 15 amino acids. The CDR3 sequence: CASSERRQGNSPLHF. The CDR3 DNA reads TGTGCCAGCAGTGAAAGGCGACAGGGAAATTCACCCCTCCACTTT.

The chain carries TRBV29-1 and TRBJ2-3; D call uncertain. The CDR3 runs to 12 residues. The germline gives CDR1 SQVTM, CDR2 ANQGSEA. The V and J ends lost 5 bases and 0 bases respectively, with 6 bases between them. The CDR3 loop reads CSVKSSTDTQYF. CDR3 DNA: TGCAGCGTTAAGAGCAGCACAGATACGCAGTATTTT.

The chain is built from TRBV4-3 and TRBJ2-1; D unresolved. In germline, CDR1 is LGHNA, CDR2 YSLEER. The CDR3 covers 18 residues. The V and J ends lost 0 bases and 3 bases respectively, with 18 bases between them. CDR3 protein: CASSQELSRLEIYNEQFF. The CDR3 DNA follows: TGCGCCAGCAGCCAAGAGCTCTCAAGACTGGAGATCTACAATGAGCAGTTCTTC.

The rearrangement links TRBV28 to TRBJ2-7; 9 positions agree with TRBD1. The CDR3 is 14 amino acids. The trim removed 6 bases at V and 3 bases at J, leaving 6 bases unmatched. Germline lookup yields CDR1 MDHEN and CDR2 SYDVKM. CDR3 loop: CASRAQGAGYEQYF. The DNA for the CDR3 is TGTGCCAGCAGGGCACAGGGGGCAGGCTACGAGCAGTACTTC.

The rearrangement uses TRBV7-2 and TRBJ1-4; weak D call: TRBD1 (6 bases). CDR1 and CDR2 from the germline V gene are SGHTA and FQGNSA. The CDR3 loop spans 15 amino acids. V lost 4 bases, J lost 3 bases, and 12 bases lay in between. The CDR3 DNA reads TGTGCCAGCAGCTACACAGGGTTGGCTAATGAAAAACTGTTTTTT. It encodes CASSYTGLANEKLFF.

This chain joins TRBV18 and TRBJ2-7; 7 bases agree with TRBD1. CDR3 length: 14 amino acids. The J segment lost 1 base and the V segment lost 6 bases, leaving 6 bases of the junction unmatched. Germline CDR1 KGHSH, CDR2 LQKENI. The CDR3: CASSSGQQSYEQYF. CDR3 DNA: TGTGCCAGCTCCTCGGGACAGCAATCCTACGAGCAGTACTTC.

V is TRBV6-5 and J is TRBJ1-6; D unclear. V gave up 3 bases and J gave up 3 bases, with 9 bases separating them. The CDR3 totals 15 residues. Germline values: CDR1 MNHEY, CDR2 SVGAGI. This CDR3 reads CASSYSRDYNSPLHF. CDR3 in DNA: TGTGCCAGCAGTTATTCGAGGGACTATAATTCACCCCTCCACTTT.

This clone has just a few counts. V gene TRBV7-3 combines with J gene TRBJ1-1, with D possibly matching TRBD1 (5 bases). This CDR3 comprises 15 residues. Deletions cut 2 bases from V and 4 bases from J, with 14 bases between. The germline V gene encodes CDR1 SGHTA and CDR2 FQGTGA. CDR3 loop: CASSLVPQGGTEAFF. The CDR3 coding sequence is TGTGCCAGCAGCTTAGTCCCCCAGGGTGGCACTGAAGCTTTCTTT.

The genes are TRBV6-6 and TRBJ1-2; TRBD1 matches at 8 bases. V trimming: 7 bases; J trimming: 8 bases; junction bases outside the gene matches: 9. CDR1 and CDR2 from the germline V gene are MNHNY and SVGAGI (reference sequence). The CDR3 sequence is 13 residues long. The CDR3: CASTMDRVRGYTF. CDR3 DNA sequence: TGTGCCAGCACAATGGACAGGGTCAGGGGCTACACCTTC.

This clone was seen a single time. The CDR3 DNA reads as TGTGCCACCAGTGTCCCCACATACAATGAGCAGTTCTTC. Protein product: CATSVPTYNEQFF. The genes are TRBV24-1 and TRBJ2-1; D is unresolved. Germline assignment: CDR1 KGHDR and CDR2 SFDVKD. The CDR3 runs 13 residues. Trimming took 5 bases from V and 4 from J, leaving 8 bases between them.

The chain joins TRBV11-2 to TRBJ2-2; unclear D gene. This CDR3 has 14 residues. Germline loops: CDR1 SGHAT, CDR2 FQNNGV. The germline V and J ends were trimmed by 5 bases and 6 bases, with 13 bases remaining between them. Written as DNA, the CDR3 is TGTGCCAGCAGCCCACTCTCGATGTCCGGGGAGCTGTTTTTT. Amino acids: CASSPLSMSGELFF.

This clone came up once. The J gene is TRBJ2-7, the V gene TRBV3-1 (or the pseudogene TRBV3-2), with 11 bases that match TRBD2. CDR1 is LGHDT and CDR2 is YNNKEL in the germline V gene (reference sequence). After removal of 8 bases from V and 4 bases from J, the junction contained 7 bases not matched to a gene. The CDR3 is made up of 14 amino acids. CDR3 nucleotides: TGTGCCAGCCAAAGACTAGCGGGGAATTACGAGCAGTACTTC. As protein: CASQRLAGNYEQYF.

This clone was counted between two and nine times. The chain has TRBV18 and TRBJ2-2; D possibly corresponds to TRBD2 (5 bases). From germline, CDR1 is KGHSH and CDR2 LQKENI. The CDR3 consists of 14 residues. Trimming stripped 0 bases from V and 6 bases from J, with 8 bases between. CDR3 residues: CASSPPGVPGELFF. The DNA for the CDR3 is TGTGCCAGCTCACCACCCGGGGTGCCCGGGGAGCTGTTTTTT.

V is TRBV5-1 and J is TRBJ1-1; no firm D call. Germline V CDR1 and CDR2: SGHRS, YFSETQ. The V end was cut by 0 bases, the J end by 10 bases, with 13 bases between. This CDR3 comprises 13 residues. The CDR3 reads CASSLAGRSAAFF. DNA of the CDR3: TGCGCCAGCAGCTTGGCTGGCAGGTCAGCAGCTTTCTTT. Using reference TRBV5-1 and TRBJ1-1 for the parts outside the CDR3, the full variable domain is KAGVTQTPRYLIKTRGQQVTLSCSPISGHRSVSWYQQTPGQGLQFLFEYFSETQRNKGNFPGRFSGRQFSNSRSEMNVSTLELGDSALYLCASSLAGRSAAFFGQGTRLTVV.

This clone has just one count. The chain links TRBV25-1 to TRBJ2-7, with a weak D call TRBD2 (6 bases). CDR1 and CDR2 (germline): MGHDK, SYGVNS. The CDR3 totals 14 residues. V lost 1 base and J 0 bases, leaving 7 bases between the germline ends. Here the CDR3 DNA reads TGTGCCAGCAGTGAATCGGGGGTCTCCTACGAGCAGTACTTC. Its translation is CASSESGVSYEQYF.